This passage covers 29 T cell receptor beta chains from one sample sequenced in a study of monozygotic twins with inflammatory bowel disease. TCRdb processed the 5' RACE reads again and assigns one entry to each CDR3 protein, with no DNA. There are 190,000 or so distinct CDR3 sequences in the sample, with approximately 1.5% held by the top ten. The sample comprised blood. The source of these receptors is a human donor with ulcerative colitis or Crohn's disease, or a healthy co-twin of an affected twin (not recorded which).

The rearrangement joins TRBV20-1 to TRBJ2-2. Germline lookup yields CDR1 DFQATT and CDR2 SNEGSKA (reference sequence). The CDR3 length is 14 residues. This CDR3 is CSARVKGNTGELFF.

This rearrangement joins TRBV2 to TRBJ2-1. Germline-derived CDR1 and CDR2 are SNHLY and FYNNEI. This CDR3 has 14 amino acids. CDR3 in amino acids: CASKVTATYNEQFF.

The chain uses TRBV12-3 or TRBV12-4 and TRBJ2-3; TCRdb designates TRBD1, a call that cannot be tested without DNA. The CDR3 has 15 residues. The CDR3 reads CASTYGDRGAYTQYF.

The chain combines TRBV11-2 with TRBJ1-1. The CDR3 totals 14 residues. In germline, CDR1 is SGHAT, CDR2 FQNNGV. This chain's CDR3 is CASSLARALDEAFF.

V usage is TRBV4-1 and J usage is TRBJ1-2; TCRdb indicates TRBD1, and absent DNA this call remains unverified. In germline, CDR1 is MGHRA, CDR2 YSYEKL. This CDR3 comprises 16 residues. The CDR3 region is CASSQDGTGGRGGYTF.

This chain joins TRBV29-1 and TRBJ1-5. The CDR3 is 13 residues long. The germline V gene has CDR1 SQVTM and CDR2 ANQGSEA. This CDR3 reads CSAAGNSNQPQHF.

J is TRBJ2-3 and V is TRBV9. The germline V gene encodes CDR1 SGDLS and CDR2 YYNGEE. The CDR3 loop spans 13 amino acids. Here the CDR3 reads CASSGLAKDTQYF.

This chain connects TRBV2 to TRBJ2-7; TCRdb's D call, TRBD2, is unchecked because there is no DNA. This CDR3 is built from 15 residues. Germline-derived CDR1 and CDR2 are SNHLY and FYNNEI. The CDR3 here is CASRITSGGRNEQYF.

The rearrangement links TRBV20-1 to TRBJ2-5. Per germline, CDR1 DFQATT and CDR2 SNEGSKA (reference sequence). CDR3 length: 15 amino acids. The CDR3 loop is CSARDSSQPAETQYF.

The chain combines TRBV5-1 with TRBJ2-7; TCRdb picks TRBD2, but there is no DNA to check that call. CDR1 is SGHRS, CDR2 YFSETQ, per germline. The length of the CDR3 is 16 residues. CDR3 residues: CASRPPGTSGVYEQYF.

The chain carries TRBV18 and TRBJ1-6. The CDR3 covers 16 residues. Germline V gene data show CDR1 as KGHSH and CDR2 as LQKENI. CDR3 in amino acids: CASSPPSRTNNSPLHF.

This chain links TRBV5-6 with TRBJ1-1; TCRdb proposes TRBD1, but this gene call is untestable without DNA. There are 14 residues in the CDR3. Per the germline V gene, CDR1 is SGHDT and CDR2 is YYEEEE. Here the CDR3 reads CASSPRVPYTEAFF.

The gene calls are TRBV7-2 and TRBJ2-2; TCRdb names TRBD1, which stays unverified in the absence of DNA. The germline gives CDR1 SGHTA, CDR2 FQGNSA. The CDR3 contains 13 residues. The CDR3 protein is CASRERDTGELFF.

The chain has TRBV5-1 and TRBJ2-7; the TCRdb call, TRBD1, lacks DNA for checking. The CDR3 runs 15 residues. Germline lookup yields CDR1 SGHRS and CDR2 YFSETQ. CDR3 sequence reads: CASSLQGIKGDEQYF.

This chain uses TRBV20-1 with TRBJ2-6. The CDR3 loop spans 13 amino acids. Germline V gene lookup returns CDR1 DFQATT and CDR2 SNEGSKA (reference sequence). CDR3 sequence: CSASRAGANVLTF.

The chain links TRBV7-2 to TRBJ2-5; TCRdb's assignment of TRBD1 cannot be checked, as there is no DNA. Looked up from germline, CDR1 is SGHTA and CDR2 is FQGNSA. This CDR3 spans 17 amino acids. The CDR3 protein is CASSPFFLQGVEETQYF.

The chain couples TRBV20-1 to TRBJ2-7; TCRdb lists TRBD1, though no DNA is available to test this call. Per germline, CDR1 DFQATT and CDR2 SNEGSKA (reference sequence). The CDR3 has 13 amino acids. This chain's CDR3 is CSASGSPIYEQYF.

The rearrangement joins TRBV7-2 to TRBJ2-1; TCRdb's D call of TRBD2 is untestable without DNA. This CDR3 is 15 amino acids long. CDR1 and CDR2 from the germline V gene are SGHTA and FQGNSA. CDR3 residues: CASSRSSGGAGEQFF.

This chain connects TRBV25-1 to TRBJ1-3; TCRdb calls TRBD1, which cannot be checked without DNA. The germline V gene has CDR1 MGHDK and CDR2 SYGVNS. The CDR3 spans 17 residues. CDR3 region: CASSDDIPGNSGNTIYF.

The chain has TRBV10-3 and TRBJ2-1. The CDR3 is 17 residues long. Germline-derived CDR1 and CDR2 are ENHRY and SYGVKD. CDR3 amino acids: CAISESRYASSYNEQFF.

The rearrangement joins TRBV5-8 to TRBJ2-5; TCRdb selects TRBD1, and the lack of DNA leaves this call unchecked. This CDR3 is built from 14 residues. The germline V gene has CDR1 SGHTS and CDR2 YDEGEE. The CDR3 reads CASRPDGQGETQYF.

CDR3 loop: CASSLRRQDEQYF. The chain is built from TRBV7-2 and TRBJ2-7. This CDR3 is built from 13 residues. Germline V gives CDR1 SGHTA, CDR2 FQGNSA. The entire variable domain, with the rest obtained from reference TRBV7-2 and TRBJ2-7, is as follows: GAGVSQSPSNKVTEKGKDVELRCDPISGHTALYWYRQSLGQGLEFLIYFQGNSAPDKSGLPSDRFSAERTGGSVSTLTIQRTQQEDSAVYLCASSLRRQDEQYFGPGTRLTVT.

The gene calls are TRBV5-6 and TRBJ1-1. The length of the CDR3 is 12 residues. Germline V gene data show CDR1 as SGHDT and CDR2 as YYEEEE. The CDR3 sequence: CASSSVITEAFF. Together with reference TRBV5-6 and TRBJ1-1, the CDR3 gives the full variable domain: DAGVTQSPTHLIKTRGQQVTLRCSPKSGHDTVSWYQQALGQGPQFIFQYYEEEERQRGNFPDRFSGHQFPNYSSELNVNALLLGDSALYLCASSSVITEAFFGQGTRLTVV.

This rearrangement joins TRBV11-2 to TRBJ2-5; TCRdb's assignment of TRBD2 cannot be checked, as there is no DNA. Germline CDR1 reads SGHAT; CDR2 reads FQNNGV. The CDR3 runs to 13 residues. CDR3 sequence: CASSSGAKETQYF.

The chain has TRBV7-8 and TRBJ2-7. CDR3 size: 14 residues. Germline-derived CDR1 and CDR2 are SGHVS and FQNEAQ. Here the CDR3 reads CASSSVAGSYEQYF.

The rearrangement joins TRBV5-1 to TRBJ2-1; TCRdb's D call, TRBD1, is unchecked because there is no DNA. Germline CDR1 reads SGHRS; CDR2 reads YFSETQ. CDR3 size: 13 residues. The CDR3 sequence: CASSRGTGNEQFF.

This chain joins TRBV12-3 or TRBV12-4 and TRBJ1-1. The CDR3 runs to 12 residues. CDR3: CAIRYEGTEAFF.

The chain employs TRBV5-6 and TRBJ2-3; there is no DNA to check the TCRdb D call of TRBD1. This CDR3 spans 14 amino acids. Germline loops: CDR1 SGHDT, CDR2 YYEEEE. CDR3 residues: CASSRQGATDTQYF.

The chain uses TRBV19 and TRBJ1-1; TCRdb's assignment of TRBD1 cannot be checked, as there is no DNA. The CDR3 consists of 13 residues. Germline V gives CDR1 LNHDA, CDR2 SQIVND (reference sequence). The CDR3 loop is CASSFTGEAEAFF.